A single sample gave rise to the 22 T cell receptor beta chains below, sequenced in a study of regulatory T cells in long-lasting Graves disease. Through Arm-PCR of CDR3 regions and iRepertoire HTBI primers, TCR beta libraries were built. TCRdb used MiXCR to reprocess the multiplex PCR reads, holding one entry per CDR3 protein. In the table there are a few hundred thousand distinct CDR3 sequences, roughly 17% of which are singletons. Described time point: newly diagnosed GD, antithyroid drugs for less than 3 months. Researchers made the TCR library from RNA that was extracted from PBMCs. The same data also went into a second study, on T cells in Graves' hyperthyroidism and ophthalmopathy.

Sequenced here: peripheral blood mononuclear cells (PBMCs), sampled at new diagnosis, from a patient treated with antithyroid drugs. The receptors come from a man in his forties with Graves disease.

This clonotype was seen many times. One end of the junction is discordant with germline, which a read error may explain. J is TRBJ1-1 and V is TRBV7-7, with a tentative D call TRBD1 (5 bases). Per germline, CDR1 SSHAT and CDR2 FNYEAQ (reference sequence). The CDR3 spans 12 residues. Here the CDR3 reads CASSLAGTCAFF. CDR3 in DNA: TGTGCTAGCAGCCTAGCCGGGACTTGTGCTTTCTTT.

This clonotype was counted ten times or more. J is TRBJ2-3 and V is TRBV7-2; D assignment may be TRBD1 or TRBD2 (5 bases each). CDR1 SGHTA and CDR2 FQGNSA come from the germline V gene. The V and J ends lost 3 bases and 0 bases respectively, with 13 bases between them. The CDR3 is 16 amino acids. CDR3 sequence (DNA): TGTGCCAGCAGCTTCGTCGGGGCCGGTAGCACAGATACGCAGTATTTT. It specifies CASSFVGAGSTDTQYF.

A note on this clonotype: This could be a read error, since a much larger clone is one nucleotide away. This rearrangement joins TRBV18 to TRBJ1-1; perhaps TRBD1 as D (6 bases). V was shortened by 1 base and J by 0 bases, with 12 bases between the two germline ends. This CDR3 spans 16 amino acids. Germline V CDR1 and CDR2: KGHSH, LQKENI. The CDR3 coding sequence is TGTGCCAGCTCACCACGGCGGGGGGGCATGAACACTGAAGCTTTCTTT. Translated: CASSPRRGGMNTEAFF.

This clonotype was observed a handful of times. The chain links TRBV28 to TRBJ1-2; D is possibly TRBD1 (5 bases). V lost 1 base to trimming and J lost 8 bases, with 14 bases between them. The CDR3 is 14 amino acids. Germline V CDR1 and CDR2: MDHEN, SYDVKM. In DNA form, the CDR3 reads TGTGCCAGCAGTTTATTGGGGGGAGCGCTGGGCTACACCTTC. This sequence encodes CASSLLGGALGYTF.

This chain connects TRBV12-5 to TRBJ1-1; 7 positions agree with TRBD1. The CDR3 is 13 residues long. J gave up 3 bases and V 5 bases, and 3 bases lay outside the gene matches. CDR1 is LGHNT, CDR2 FRNRAP, per germline. The CDR3 bases are TGTGCTAGTGGTAGTACAGGGGACACTGAAGCTTTCTTT. It encodes CASGSTGDTEAFF.

The chain employs TRBV19 and TRBJ1-5; D not resolved. The V end was cut by 3 bases, the J end by 5 bases, with 8 bases between. The CDR3 length is 13 residues. Germline CDR1 LNHDA, CDR2 SQIVND (reference sequence). CDR3 sequence: CASSMMEDQPQHF. Here the CDR3 DNA reads TGTGCCAGTAGTATGATGGAAGATCAGCCCCAGCATTTT.

The chain has TRBV6-1 and TRBJ2-1, with D perhaps being TRBD1 or TRBD2 (6 bases each). Germline assignment: CDR1 MNHNS and CDR2 SASEGT. CDR3 length: 14 residues. The germline V and J ends were trimmed by 9 bases and 1 base, with 13 bases remaining between them. The CDR3 DNA follows: TGTGCCAGTAAGAGGGGGGTTTCCTACAATGAGCAGTTCTTC. Translation: CASKRGVSYNEQFF.

This chain connects TRBV20-1 to TRBJ1-5, with 9 bases fitting TRBD1. The CDR3 totals 15 residues. Germline assignment: CDR1 DFQATT and CDR2 SNEGSKA (reference sequence). J gave up 1 base and V 6 bases, and 7 bases lay outside the gene matches. As DNA, the CDR3 is TGCAGTGCGACGGACAGGGGAGGGAGCAATCAGCCCCAGCATTTT. Its translation is CSATDRGGSNQPQHF.

This chain links TRBV30 with TRBJ1-6; no clear D gene. The germline V gene encodes CDR1 GTSNPN and CDR2 SVGIG (reference sequence). CDR3 size: 12 residues. Trimming removed 8 bases at V and 7 bases at J, with 12 bases between. In nucleotides, the CDR3 is TGTGCCAGAAGGGTGGGGAATTCACCCCTCCACTTT. Translation gives CARRVGNSPLHF.

Concerning this clonotype: A read error likely explains this, since a far larger clone differs by one base. The chain uses TRBV11-3 and TRBJ2-2, with D tentatively TRBD2 (6 bases). CDR1 and CDR2 from the germline V gene are SGHNT and YENEEA. This CDR3 region has 16 residues. V lost 1 base, J lost 2 bases, and 11 bases lay in between. The CDR3 loop reads CASSLAELANTGELFF. CDR3 coding DNA: TGTGCCAGCAGCTTAGCAGAACTAGCTAACACCGGGGAGCTGTTTTTT.

This clonotype was detected a few times. At one boundary the junction diverges from the germline segment, which might be a read error. The CDR3 here is CSGEGGLAGWDTQYF. As DNA, the CDR3 is TGCAGCGGTGAAGGGGGACTAGCGGGGTGGGATACGCAGTATTTT. The V gene is TRBV29-1, the J gene TRBJ2-3; TRBD2 agrees at 13 bases. The CDR3 runs 15 residues. Germline loops: CDR1 SQVTM, CDR2 ANQGSEA.

The chain employs TRBV20-1 and TRBJ2-7, with D perhaps matching TRBD1 (5 bases). The V end was cut by 2 bases, the J end by 1 base, with 9 bases between. The CDR3 has 13 amino acids. CDR1 and CDR2 from the germline V gene are DFQATT and SNEGSKA (reference sequence). This chain's CDR3 is CSARRQNSYEQYF. In nucleotides, the CDR3 is TGCAGTGCTAGACGACAGAATTCCTACGAGCAGTACTTC.

This clonotype occurred many times. The chain combines TRBV3-1 with TRBJ2-7; a weak D match, TRBD2 (5 bases). The CDR3 runs 14 residues. The germline V gene encodes CDR1 LGHDT and CDR2 YNNKEL (reference sequence). V lost 2 bases, J lost 2 bases, and 10 bases lay in between. CDR3 coding DNA: TGTGCCAGCAGCCAAAGGAGGCAGACCTACGAGCAGTACTTC. Translated, it gives CASSQRRQTYEQYF.

This clonotype was seen repeatedly, ten times or more. This chain connects TRBV12-3 or TRBV12-4 to TRBJ1-1, with D unresolved. V was clipped by 4 bases and J by 4 bases, with 10 bases between them. The CDR3 totals 13 residues. CDR3 nucleotides: TGTGCCAGCAGTTCTCGGCCGAGCACTGAAGCTTTCTTT. This sequence encodes CASSSRPSTEAFF.

This clonotype was detected a few times. V gene TRBV12-5 combines with J gene TRBJ2-2, with D tentatively TRBD2 (5 bases). Trimming shortened V by 0 bases and J by 2 bases, and 13 bases separated the two germline ends. From germline, CDR1 is LGHNT and CDR2 FRNRAP. The length of the CDR3 is 17 residues. The CDR3 sequence is CASGLVSLALNTGELFF. The CDR3, as DNA: TGTGCTAGTGGTTTGGTTAGTCTAGCACTAAACACCGGGGAGCTGTTTTTT.

J is TRBJ2-6 and V is TRBV7-3; perhaps TRBD1 as D (6 bases). Trimming left V 5 bases short and J 1 base short, with 12 bases between. Germline CDR1 SGHTA, CDR2 FQGTGA. The CDR3 length is 16 residues. In nucleotides, the CDR3 is TGTGCCAGCAGCCCCCGGCAGGGGTCTGGGGCCAACGTCCTGACTTTC. Residues: CASSPRQGSGANVLTF.

Details on this clonotype: Compared with germline, one end of the junction differs, possibly owing to a read error. This chain uses TRBV12-3 or TRBV12-4 with TRBJ2-2; D might be TRBD1 (5 bases). CDR3 size: 12 residues. The CDR3 spells CASSLDTEELFF. CDR3 bases: TGTGCCAGCAGTTTGGACACCGAGGAGCTGTTTTTT.

This clonotype was recorded many times. The chain combines TRBV6-5 with TRBJ1-5, with D possibly matching TRBD1 (6 bases). Between the trimmed V and J ends, which lost 2 bases and 5 bases, there was a span of 10 bases. The CDR3 runs to 14 residues. Germline V gives CDR1 MNHEY, CDR2 SVGAGI. CDR3 in DNA: TGTGCCAGCAGTTACAGGGGGACCGATCAGCCCCAGCATTTT. Translation gives CASSYRGTDQPQHF.

Regarding this clonotype: Germline and junction disagree at one end, which may indicate a read error. V is TRBV11-1 and J is TRBJ1-2; D is ambiguous. The CDR3 runs to 12 residues. Germline lookup yields CDR1 SGHAT and CDR2 FQDESV (reference sequence). The CDR3 DNA sequence: TGCGCCACCCCAGCCCCGGCTATGGGCTACACCTTC. Translated, it gives CATPAPAMGYTF. The full variable domain, rest sourced from reference TRBV11-1 and TRBJ1-2, is EAEVAQSPRYKITEKSQAVAFWCDPISGHATLYWYRQILGQGPELLVQFQDESVVDDSQLPKDRFSAERLKGVDSTLKIQPAELGDSAMYLCATPAPAMGYTFGSGTRLTVV.

The table lists this clonotype with many counts. The CDR3 is CASSDRDRGEKLFF. The CDR3 DNA follows: TGTGCCAGCAGCGACCGGGACAGGGGTGAAAAACTGTTTTTT. The chain joins TRBV3-1 to TRBJ1-4; 10 bases agree with TRBD1. The length of the CDR3 is 14 residues. Unmatched junction bases numbered 4, after V lost 5 bases and J lost 7 bases. Looked up from germline, CDR1 is LGHDT and CDR2 is YNNKEL (reference sequence).

A word on this clonotype: A much larger clone lies one base from this, so it may be a read error. The V call is TRBV7-2, the J call TRBJ2-7, with D hard to call. Germline V gene data show CDR1 as SGHTA and CDR2 as FQGNSA. This CDR3 region has 12 residues. CDR3 nucleotides: TGTGCCAGCAGCTTCGAGGAATACGGGCAGTACTTC. Protein: CASSFEEYGQYF.

This clonotype was detected many times. The chain couples TRBV2 to TRBJ2-5; 12 nucleotides line up with TRBD2. The germline CDR1 and CDR2 sequences are SNHLY and FYNNEI. This CDR3 comprises 18 residues. Unmatched junction bases numbered 21, after V lost 4 bases and J lost 12 bases. In nucleotides, the CDR3 is TGTGCCAGCAGTGTCCTCCCGATAACTAGCGGGGGGATTCGGCCTAAGTACTTC. This gives the protein CASSVLPITSGGIRPKYF. The whole variable domain, remainder taken from reference TRBV2 and TRBJ2-5, is EPEVTQTPSHQVTQMGQEVILRCVPISNHLYFYWYRQILGQKVEFLVSFYNNEISEKSEIFDDQFSVERPDGSNFTLKIRSTKLEDSAMYFCASSVLPITSGGIRPKYFGPGTRLLVL.